This T cell receptor (beta chain) was retrieved from a study of vaccination and CD4 T cells after COVID-19. Background on the study: Two-dose vaccination with either BNT162b2 or mRNA-1273 was given to participants. The cells in question were stimulated using overlapping spike peptides derived from SARS-CoV-2, HCoV-NL63, HCoV-OC43 and HCoV-229E.

In the case of this clonotype: Its matching antigen is unknown.

Germline CDR1 LNHDA, CDR2 SQIVND (reference sequence). The CDR3 is 16 residues long. V lost 4 bases and J 6 bases, leaving 21 bases between the germline ends. Regarding treatment: approximately 11-day PBMC culture with coronavirus spike peptide pools or control peptides (ViraFEST assay). Once obtained from cultured CD4+ T cells, the DNA was sequenced using the Oncomine TCR Beta short-read assay. DNA came from CD4+ T cells after culture. TCRdb reprocessed the PCR reads via MiXCR and lists one record per CDR3 protein. The sample lists around 13,000 distinct CDR3 sequences, 45% to 60% occurring once. Source material: CD4+ T cells from blood, cultured in vitro. This clonotype originated in a human donor who had recovered from COVID-19. The chain joins TRBV19 to TRBJ2-5; D is possibly TRBD1 or TRBD2 (5 bases each). CDR3 DNA: TGTGCCAGTAGTACAAGTACCGGGACCACGGTACAGACCCAGTACTTC. Protein sequence: CASSTSTGTTVQTQYF. The full variable domain, its missing parts supplied by reference TRBV19 and TRBJ2-5, is DGGITQSPKYLFRKEGQNVTLSCEQNLNHDAMYWYRQDPGQGLRLIYYSQIVNDFQKGDIAEGYSVSREKKESFPLTVTSAQKNPTAFYLCASSTSTGTTVQTQYFGPGTRLLVL.